The 25 T cell receptor beta chains reported below all come from one sample, sequenced in a study of radiation and T cells in renal cell carcinoma. Time point indicated: blood 2 weeks post-SBRT. Treatment here: 15 Gy SBRT to primary tumor, nephrectomy 4 weeks later. Assay: immunoSEQ multiplex PCR; the TCRdb copy retains only in-frame clones and omits some. The table lists 70,000 to 80,000 clones, about 86% of them singletons. Sequences were derived from blood, sampled from a patient whose treatment included radiotherapy and nephrectomy. The receptors here all came from a woman aged 50 to 60 with renal cell carcinoma.

This rearrangement joins TRBV4-2 to TRBJ2-7; D possibly corresponds to TRBD2 (6 bases). Germline V gene data show CDR1 as LGHNA and CDR2 as YNFKEQ. The CDR3 loop spans 15 amino acids. V lost 0 bases and J lost 5, with 14 bases in between. The CDR3 is CASSQDYSGADEQYF. The CDR3, as DNA: TGTGCCAGCAGCCAAGATTATTCGGGAGCGGACGAGCAGTACTTC.

As DNA, the CDR3 is TGTGCCAGCTCACCTCCGGGACTAGCGACTAGCACAGATACGCAGTATTTT. It is translated as CASSPPGLATSTDTQYF. V usage is TRBV18 and J usage is TRBJ2-3; 10 nucleotides agree with TRBD2. The CDR3 totals 17 residues. Germline assignment: CDR1 KGHSH and CDR2 LQKENI. Trimming took 3 bases from V and 0 from J; bases not matched to a gene: 6.

This sequence joins TRBV28 and TRBJ2-5; D is perhaps TRBD1 (6 bases). This CDR3 region has 14 residues. CDR1 is MDHEN, CDR2 SYDVKM, per germline. Trimming took off 5 bases at V and 5 bases at J, with 15 bases between the two ends. The chain's CDR3 is CASSPPQGWETQYF. CDR3 coding DNA: TGTGCCAGCAGTCCGCCCCAGGGGTGGGAGACCCAGTACTTC.

V gene TRBV9 combines with J gene TRBJ2-5, with TRBD2 identical over 9 bases. The V segment lost 0 bases and the J segment 5 bases; nucleotides outside the gene matches: 5. CDR1 is SGDLS and CDR2 is YYNGEE in the germline V gene. The CDR3 sequence is 15 residues long. The CDR3 loop reads CASSVDPSGVETQYF. As DNA, the CDR3 is TGTGCCAGCAGCGTAGATCCTAGCGGGGTTGAGACCCAGTACTTC.

A note on this clone: A far larger clone is one nucleotide away, so this likely arose from a read error. Other DNA sequences of this sample code for an identical CDR3. The rearrangement links TRBV5-1 to TRBJ2-1; no clear D gene. Germline CDR1 and CDR2: SGHRS and YFSETQ. V shed 0 bases and J shed 5 bases, with 3 bases lying between them. This CDR3 has 12 amino acids. The DNA of the CDR3 is TGCGCCAGCAGCTTGGTCGACAATGAGCAGTTCTTC. It yields the protein CASSLVDNEQFF.

The CDR3 region is CASSQAKGLYGYTF. The CDR3 DNA is TGCGCCAGCAGCCAAGCGAAGGGGCTCTATGGCTACACCTTC. The rearrangement joins TRBV4-3 to TRBJ1-2, with a tentative D call TRBD1 (5 bases). Looked up from germline, CDR1 is LGHNA and CDR2 is YSLEER. Trimming removed 1 base at V and 4 bases at J, with 10 bases between. The CDR3 consists of 14 residues.

CDR3 region: CASSVLQGDGYTF. The CDR3 DNA reads TGTGCCAGCTCTGTACTACAGGGGGATGGCTACACCTTC. V is TRBV6-1 and J is TRBJ1-2; the match to TRBD1 covers 8 bases. The CDR3 extends over 13 amino acids. The V gene's germline CDR1 is MNHNS and CDR2 SASEGT. V was pared by 8 bases and J by 6 bases, with 8 bases of the junction left unmatched.

V usage is TRBV18 and J usage is TRBJ1-1; a weak D match, TRBD1 (5 bases). The V gene lost 3 bases and the J gene lost 1 base, with 9 bases spanning the gap. CDR1 is KGHSH and CDR2 is LQKENI in the germline V gene. The CDR3 sequence is 14 residues long. This CDR3 is CASSPLGENTEAFF. CDR3 bases: TGTGCCAGCTCACCGCTGGGGGAGAACACTGAAGCTTTCTTT.

The rearrangement uses TRBV5-1 and TRBJ1-1; the D is unclear. CDR1 is SGHRS, CDR2 YFSETQ, per germline. Trimming cost V 4 bases and J 1 base, with 11 bases left between them. This CDR3 contains 14 residues. As DNA, the CDR3 is TGCGCCAGCAGCCAAGGTGGAGGGAACACTGAAGCTTTCTTT. Its translation is CASSQGGGNTEAFF.

The chain carries TRBV4-1 and TRBJ2-7, with 11 positions matching TRBD2. V lost 1 base and J lost 4; bases outside the gene matches: 9. CDR1 MGHRA and CDR2 YSYEKL come from the germline V gene. This CDR3 is built from 17 residues. CDR3 loop: CASSQAIAGGPVYEQYF. DNA of the CDR3: TGCGCCAGCAGCCAAGCGATAGCGGGAGGGCCGGTGTACGAGCAGTACTTC.

The CDR3 DNA reads as TGTGCCAGCTCACCGGTAGTGAACGGGGAGCTGTTTTTT. It yields the protein CASSPVVNGELFF. This chain links TRBV18 with TRBJ2-2; D gene uncertain. The V and J ends lost 3 bases and 7 bases respectively, with 9 bases between them. Germline loops: CDR1 KGHSH, CDR2 LQKENI. This CDR3 spans 13 amino acids.

The CDR3 region is CASSGDRLETQYF. The DNA of the CDR3 is TGTGCCAGCAGCGGGGACAGGTTAGAGACCCAGTACTTC. The chain joins TRBV7-2 to TRBJ2-5; 8 nucleotides line up with TRBD1. The CDR3 sequence is 13 residues long. Germline V lookup: CDR1 SGHTA, CDR2 FQGNSA. V shed 5 bases and J 4 bases; nucleotides not matched to a gene: 3.

The rearrangement links TRBV7-9 to TRBJ2-7; 7 bases line up with TRBD1. CDR1 and CDR2 (germline): SEHNR, FQNEAQ (reference sequence). Unmatched junction bases numbered 6, after V lost 0 bases and J lost 4 bases. The CDR3 has 15 residues. The chain's CDR3 is CASSLAQGSFYEQYF. The CDR3 coding sequence is TGTGCCAGCAGCTTAGCACAGGGGTCTTTTTACGAGCAGTACTTC.

The gene calls are TRBV19 and TRBJ2-1; no definite D call. V was trimmed by 8 bases and J by 4 bases, leaving 15 bases between them. Germline V gene data show CDR1 as LNHDA and CDR2 as SQIVND (reference sequence). The CDR3 sequence is 14 residues long. The CDR3 DNA reads TGTGCCAGTTCCGACTCACGGATTTACAATGAGCAGTTCTTC. Translation: CASSDSRIYNEQFF. Supplemented by reference TRBV19 and TRBJ2-1, the full variable domain reads DGGITQSPKYLFRKEGQNVTLSCEQNLNHDAMYWYRQDPGQGLRLIYYSQIVNDFQKGDIAEGYSVSREKKESFPLTVTSAQKNPTAFYLCASSDSRIYNEQFFGPGTRLTVL.

This rearrangement joins TRBV14 to TRBJ2-2; 12 bases fit TRBD2. V lost 2 bases and J lost 6; bases outside the gene matches: 16. Germline V CDR1 and CDR2: SGHDN, FVKESK. This CDR3 contains 20 residues. This CDR3 is CASSQRGGASGRVFAGELFF. CDR3 sequence (DNA): TGTGCCAGCAGCCAAAGAGGAGGAGCTAGCGGGAGGGTTTTCGCCGGGGAGCTGTTTTTT.

The chain has TRBV7-9 and TRBJ2-2; 8 positions agree with TRBD1. Germline loops: CDR1 SEHNR, CDR2 FQNEAQ (reference sequence). The V gene end was trimmed by 5 bases and the J gene end by 1 base; junction bases not matched to a gene: 9. CDR3 length equals 17 residues. CDR3 DNA sequence: TGTGCCAGCAGCCCAGACAGGGGCCGGCTGAACACCGGGGAGCTGTTTTTT. The encoded protein is CASSPDRGRLNTGELFF.

This sequence joins TRBV7-3 and TRBJ1-1, with D hard to call. The CDR3 has 13 residues. V was pared by 0 bases and J by 1 base, with 3 bases between. Per germline, CDR1 SGHTA and CDR2 FQGTGA. CDR3 loop: CASSLTGNTEAFF. The CDR3 nucleotides read TGTGCCAGCAGCTTAACAGGGAACACTGAAGCTTTCTTT.

The J gene is TRBJ2-2, the V gene TRBV28; the D gene is possibly TRBD1 (6 bases). CDR3 length: 12 amino acids. V dropped 6 bases and J dropped 6 bases, with 8 bases sitting between them. Looked up from germline, CDR1 is MDHEN and CDR2 is SYDVKM. The CDR3 DNA sequence: TGTGCCAGCAGCAAGGGGGCCGGGGAGCTGTTTTTT. Its translation is CASSKGAGELFF.

The rearrangement uses TRBV5-4 and TRBJ1-3; D is unresolved. Trimming left V 2 bases short and J 0 bases short, with 12 bases between. Germline CDR1 reads SGHNT; CDR2 reads YYREEE (reference sequence). There are 16 residues in the CDR3. The CDR3 loop reads CASSFEGLSSGNTIYF. Here the CDR3 DNA reads TGTGCCAGCAGCTTCGAGGGATTGAGCTCTGGAAACACCATATATTTT.

The chain joins TRBV9 to TRBJ2-7; D could derive from TRBD1 or TRBD2 (5 bases each). Germline V gives CDR1 SGDLS, CDR2 YYNGEE. The V end lost 4 bases, the J end lost 0 bases, and 11 bases lay between the germline ends. CDR3 size: 14 residues. The CDR3 loop reads CASSKTGLSYEQYF. Written as DNA, the CDR3 is TGTGCCAGCAGCAAAACAGGACTCTCCTACGAGCAGTACTTC.

The chain employs TRBV18 and TRBJ2-7; tentative D call: TRBD2 (5 bases). Germline assignment: CDR1 KGHSH and CDR2 LQKENI. CDR3 length: 13 amino acids. The ends were cut back, 0 bases at V and 6 bases at J, with 9 bases in the middle. The CDR3 protein is CASSPPADAEQYF. The DNA of the CDR3 is TGTGCCAGCTCACCACCAGCGGACGCCGAGCAGTACTTC.

This chain uses TRBV15 with TRBJ2-1; D possibly matches TRBD1 or TRBD2 (5 bases each). This CDR3 contains 18 residues. V gave up 0 bases and J gave up 3 bases, with 18 bases separating them. CDR1 LNHNV and CDR2 YYDKDF come from the germline V gene (reference sequence). CDR3 amino acids: CATSRDSTGPTNYNEQFF. CDR3 coding DNA: TGTGCCACCAGCAGAGATTCGACGGGACCCACAAACTACAATGAGCAGTTCTTC.

The chain combines TRBV10-3 with TRBJ2-1; 7 nucleotides agree with TRBD2. The V gene's germline CDR1 is ENHRY and CDR2 SYGVKD. The CDR3 has 14 residues. Losses at the gene ends were 6 bases for V and 9 bases for J; bases not matched to a gene: 11. The CDR3 is CAISPRGSVGEQFF. CDR3 DNA: TGTGCCATCAGCCCGCGGGGGAGCGTGGGTGAGCAGTTCTTC.

The rearrangement links TRBV5-1 to TRBJ2-7; no clear D gene. The length of the CDR3 is 12 residues. Germline CDR1 is SGHRS and CDR2 is YFSETQ. V lost 2 bases to trimming and J lost 5 bases, with 8 bases between them. The CDR3 here is CASSFIQNEQYF. CDR3 bases: TGCGCCAGCAGCTTCATTCAAAACGAGCAGTACTTC.

This chain links TRBV7-9 with TRBJ1-1; the D gene is possibly TRBD1 (5 bases). V lost 1 base and J lost 5, with 8 bases in between. The germline V gene encodes CDR1 SEHNR and CDR2 FQNEAQ (reference sequence). The CDR3 covers 13 residues. The CDR3 loop reads CASSLGAGTEAFF. CDR3 sequence (DNA): TGTGCCAGCAGCTTAGGGGCAGGGACTGAAGCTTTCTTT.